Reported below is one TCR beta chain. Its antigen is still unknown. The germline V gene has CDR1 SGHNT and CDR2 YENEEA. Trimming cost V 5 bases and J 7 bases, with 14 bases left between them. The CDR3 is made up of 13 amino acids. Memory CD4+ cells were the fraction left after CD45RA+ naive selection. The record originates from a study of shared clonotypes between healthy human individuals. Study-wide background: Each donor had three CD4 naive, three CD4 memory, two CD8 naive and one CD8 memory plate.

General observations from the study: The study drew on few donors, limiting represented genetic and exposure-history diversity.

Measured with immunoSEQ multiplex PCR; TCRdb has only the in-frame clones, and not every one. The data contain roughly 1 million clones, about 75% of them singletons. The sequence derives from a young man in good health. The specimen sequenced was memory CD4+ T cells sorted from blood. Specified subset: CD45RA-negative fraction. V is TRBV11-3 and J is TRBJ2-5; D assignment may be TRBD1 or TRBD2 (5 bases each). CDR3 loop: CASSMGDATTQYF. Here the CDR3 DNA reads TGTGCCAGCAGCATGGGGGATGCAACGACCCAGTACTTC.